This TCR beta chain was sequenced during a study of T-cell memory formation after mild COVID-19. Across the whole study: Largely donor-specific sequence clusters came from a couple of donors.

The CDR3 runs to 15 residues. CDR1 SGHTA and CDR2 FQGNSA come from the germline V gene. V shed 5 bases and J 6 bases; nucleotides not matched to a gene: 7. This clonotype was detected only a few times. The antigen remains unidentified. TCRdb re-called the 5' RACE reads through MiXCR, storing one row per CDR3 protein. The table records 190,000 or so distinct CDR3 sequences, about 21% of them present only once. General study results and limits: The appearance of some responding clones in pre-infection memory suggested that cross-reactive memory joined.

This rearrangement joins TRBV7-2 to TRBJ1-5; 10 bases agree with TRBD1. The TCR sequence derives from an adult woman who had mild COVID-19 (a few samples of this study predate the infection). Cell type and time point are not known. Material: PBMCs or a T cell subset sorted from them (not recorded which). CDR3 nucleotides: TGTGCCAGCAGCCTACCCGGGACAGGGGTTCAGCCCCAGCATTTT. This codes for CASSLPGTGVQPQHF.